This T cell receptor (beta chain) was found in a study of blood T cell repertoires in COVID-19. Germline V lookup: CDR1 SGHTA, CDR2 FQGNSA. Trimming pared 3 bases from V and 1 base from J, leaving 7 bases between. This CDR3 spans 15 amino acids. Libraries were prepared by immunoSEQ multiplex PCR; TCRdb keeps only in-frame clonotypes and omits some of them. This table has roughly 50,000 clones, over 80% appearing once. Specimen: peripheral blood. The source of this sequence is a man aged 65 to 79 with acute or convalescent COVID-19. The gene calls are TRBV7-2 and TRBJ1-6; D unresolved. CDR3: CASSFDGSYNSPLHF. The CDR3 DNA follows: TGTGCCAGCAGCTTCGACGGGTCCTATAATTCACCCCTCCACTTT.